This T cell receptor beta chain was observed in a study of shared clonotypes between healthy human individuals. As for the study in general: Per donor, CD8 memory used one plate, CD8 naive used two, CD4 memory used three and CD4 naive used three. Notes on the study in general: Naive CD4 clonotypes were shared across a handful of donors at about 5%.

Details on this clone: Its cognate antigen is unknown.

V was trimmed by 4 bases and J by 1 base, leaving 10 bases between them. This CDR3 comprises 15 residues. CDR1 and CDR2 (germline): MNHNS, SASEGT. The input for sorted-subset replicate PCRs was about 210 ng DNA, tens of thousands of T cell genomes. Assay: immunoSEQ multiplex PCR; the TCRdb copy retains only in-frame clones and omits some. In the table there are approximately 1.5 million clones, approximately 98% of which are singletons. The sample was naive CD4+ T cells sorted from blood. The subset is: CD45RA+ positively selected. This TCR derives from a man aged 30-40 years in good health. The V and J genes are TRBV6-1 and TRBJ2-2, with unresolved D. This CDR3 is CASSGRALNTGELFF. The CDR3, as DNA: TGTGCCAGCAGTGGAAGGGCCCTGAACACCGGGGAGCTGTTTTTT.